The rows below give T cell receptor beta chains drawn from one sample of a study of blood T cell repertoires in COVID-19. Sequencing used immunoSEQ multiplex PCR; TCRdb keeps in-frame clones, though not all of them. The table lists about 460,000 clones, approximately 86% of them singletons. The source material was PBMCs or T cells enriched from blood (not recorded which). Receptors were obtained from a woman aged 60 to 75 who had recovered from COVID-19. Both conserved end residues are part of each CDR3. A D gene is named only where the DNA matches it firmly. Rows may omit the clone size; those that give it use once, few, many or a size class.

clone_size d_call j_call v_call cdr3_aa cdr3_nt
NA NA TRBJ2-1 TRBV3-1/TRBV3-2 CASSQGSSEGNEQFF TGTGCCAGCAGCCAAGGGTCCTCCGAGGGAAATGAGCAGTTCTTC
NA NA TRBJ2-2 TRBV5-8 CASSVGWELFF TGTGCCAGCAGCGTCGGTTGGGAGCTGTTTTTT
once TRBD1 TRBJ2-3 TRBV6-5 CASSYGQGAADTQYF TGTGCCAGCAGTTACGGACAGGGGGCCGCAGATACGCAGTATTTT
NA TRBD1 TRBJ2-1 TRBV19 CASSGGQGSYNEQFF TGTGCCAGTAGTGGGGGACAGGGCTCCTACAATGAGCAGTTCTTC
many TRBD1 TRBJ2-7 TRBV6-5 CASSTTGGPYEQYF TGTGCCAGCAGTACGACAGGGGGACCCTACGAGCAGTACTTC
NA NA TRBJ1-1 TRBV19 CASSAGLTNTEAFF TGTGCCAGTAGTGCGGGACTGACGAACACTGAAGCTTTCTTT
few TRBD1 TRBJ2-6 TRBV5-1 CASSRSRDRGGSGANVLTF TGCGCCAGCAGCCGGTCCCGGGACAGGGGAGGCTCTGGGGCCAACGTCCTGACTTTC
NA NA TRBJ2-5 TRBV5-1 CASSLAGSAHQETQYF TGCGCCAGCAGCTTGGCCGGGTCAGCTCACCAAGAGACCCAGTACTTC
NA NA TRBJ1-1 TRBV3-1/TRBV3-2 CASSPGGWGTEAFF TGTGCCAGCAGCCCGGGGGGATGGGGGACTGAAGCTTTCTTT
NA NA TRBJ2-2 TRBV6-5 CASSYPAGELFF TGTGCCAGCAGTTACCCTGCCGGGGAGCTGTTTTTT
NA NA TRBJ2-7 TRBV7-2 CASSSTSGGLYEQYF TGTGCCAGCAGCTCGACTTCGGGGGGCCTCTACGAGCAGTACTTC
NA TRBD1 TRBJ1-1 TRBV7-8 CASSLVGTVNTEAFF TGTGCCAGCAGCTTAGTCGGGACAGTGAACACTGAAGCTTTCTTT
NA TRBD2 TRBJ2-3 TRBV10-3 CAISAAGGPDTQYF TGTGCCATCAGTGCAGCGGGGGGGCCGGATACGCAGTATTTT
NA TRBD2 TRBJ2-1 TRBV3-1/TRBV3-2 CASSPTSGLVSYNEQFF TGTGCCAGCAGCCCCACAAGCGGACTAGTCTCCTACAATGAGCAGTTCTTC
NA NA TRBJ1-5 TRBV3-1/TRBV3-2 CASSQDGNQPQHF TGTGCCAGCAGCCAAGACGGGAATCAGCCCCAGCATTTT
NA NA TRBJ2-1 TRBV9 CASSRGSVDEQFF TGTGCCTCCTCTCGAGGCAGTGTCGATGAGCAGTTCTTC
once NA TRBJ1-4 TRBV5-1 CASSLEGSQGEKLFF TGCGCCAGCAGCTTGGAAGGGAGCCAGGGGGAAAAACTGTTTTTT
NA TRBD1 TRBJ1-4 TRBV24-1 CATSGGQGSLYNEKLFF TGTGCCACCAGTGGGGGACAGGGGAGTTTATATAATGAAAAACTGTTTTTT
NA TRBD1 TRBJ2-2 TRBV3-1/TRBV3-2 CASSQERTGGTGELFF TGTGCCAGCAGCCAAGAAAGGACAGGGGGCACCGGGGAGCTGTTTTTT
NA NA TRBJ1-2 TRBV5-5 CASSLKGPAGASPYYGYTF TGTGCCAGCAGCTTGAAAGGTCCGGCAGGGGCGTCCCCCTACTATGGCTACACCTTC
NA TRBD1 TRBJ1-6 TRBV6-2/TRBV6-3 CASSSQGAYNSPLHF TGTGCCAGCAGTTCACAGGGGGCCTATAATTCACCCCTCCACTTT
NA TRBD2 TRBJ2-3 TRBV5-1 CASSLLASGGSSDTQYF TGCGCCAGCAGCTTGTTGGCTAGCGGGGGTAGCTCAGATACGCAGTATTTT
NA TRBD2 TRBJ2-2 TRBV30 CAWRGGVAGLNTGELFF TGTGCCTGGAGAGGTGGGGTAGCGGGATTGAACACCGGGGAGCTGTTTTTT
NA NA TRBJ1-4 TRBV24-1 CATSDWTDEKLFF TGTGCCACCAGTGATTGGACAGATGAAAAACTGTTTTTT
NA NA TRBJ1-6 TRBV2 CASRLNAVKESPLHF TGTGCCAGCAGACTAAATGCGGTCAAGGAGTCACCCCTCCACTTT
NA NA TRBJ1-1 TRBV5-5 CASSLLITEAFF TGTGCCAGCAGCCTGTTAATCACTGAAGCTTTCTTT
NA NA TRBJ2-6 TRBV18 CASSEQGKGSGANVLTF TGTGCCAGCTCAGAACAGGGTAAAGGATCCGGGGCCAACGTCCTGACTTTC
NA TRBD1 TRBJ1-2 TRBV19 CASGQGRDHNYGYTF TGTGCCAGTGGACAGGGAAGGGATCATAACTATGGCTACACCTTC
NA NA TRBJ2-7 TRBV10-1 CASSEGGGYSPEQYF TGCGCCAGCAGTGAAGGGGGGGGCTATTCCCCAGAGCAGTACTTC
NA NA TRBJ1-2 TRBV28 CAFSRGEGYGYTF TGTGCCTTCTCCAGGGGAGAGGGCTATGGCTACACCTTC
NA NA TRBJ1-3 TRBV6-5 CASSKTDGNTIYF TGTGCCAGCAGTAAGACAGATGGAAACACCATATATTTT
once NA TRBJ1-1 TRBV29-1 CSVETGLVGTEAFF TGCAGCGTTGAAACAGGACTAGTAGGGACTGAAGCTTTCTTT
NA NA TRBJ2-7 TRBV6-5 CASSKTYEQYF TGTGCCAGCAGTAAGACTTACGAGCAGTACTTC
NA NA TRBJ2-7 TRBV11-2 CASSLGLTYEQYF TGTGCCAGCAGCTTAGGGCTTACCTACGAGCAGTACTTC
few NA TRBJ2-2 TRBV2 CASSPTWPGTGELFF TGTGCCAGCAGTCCCACATGGCCAGGGACCGGGGAGCTGTTTTTT
NA NA TRBJ2-5 TRBV4-1 CASSLDGGAGETQYF TGCGCCAGCAGCCTGGATGGGGGGGCCGGAGAGACCCAGTACTTC
NA TRBD2 TRBJ2-1 TRBV10-2 CASSESLAGGIYNEQFF TGCGCCAGCAGTGAGTCACTAGCGGGGGGAATATACAATGAGCAGTTCTTC
NA TRBD1 TRBJ2-5 TRBV18 CASSPDRLQETQYF TGTGCCAGCTCACCGGACAGGTTGCAAGAGACCCAGTACTTC
NA TRBD2 TRBJ2-7 TRBV6-5 CASRGLAGGPNEQYF TGTGCCAGCAGAGGACTAGCGGGGGGGCCCAACGAGCAGTACTTC
NA NA TRBJ1-6 TRBV2 CASREQRNSPLHF TGTGCCAGCCGAGAACAGCGGAATTCACCCCTCCACTTT
NA NA TRBJ2-6 TRBV2 CASLRQGGSGANVLTF TGTGCCAGCCTGAGACAGGGAGGCTCTGGGGCCAACGTCCTGACTTTC
NA TRBD1 TRBJ1-1 TRBV10-3 CAIRGTGADGTEAFF TGTGCCATCAGGGGGACAGGGGCGGATGGCACTGAAGCTTTCTTT
NA TRBD1 TRBJ2-2 TRBV6-5 CATKGQGNTGELFF TGTGCCACTAAGGGACAGGGAAATACCGGGGAGCTGTTTTTT
NA TRBD1 TRBJ1-4 TRBV2 CASSAQTGREEKLFF TGTGCCAGCAGTGCCCAGACAGGGCGAGAGGAAAAACTGTTTTTT
NA TRBD1 TRBJ1-2 TRBV12-5 CASGLVDRAVLGYTF TGTGCTAGTGGTTTGGTAGACAGGGCCGTACTTGGCTACACCTTC
NA NA TRBJ1-1 TRBV19 CASSIGGVDTEAFF TGTGCCAGTAGTATAGGGGGGGTCGACACTGAAGCTTTCTTT
NA TRBD1 TRBJ1-5 TRBV19 CASRQTGGAGNQPQHF TGTGCCAGTAGACAAACAGGGGGCGCAGGTAATCAGCCCCAGCATTTT